This T cell receptor (beta chain) was identified during a study of human T cells and chemical hapten exposure. The wider study: Sensitizing treatment utilized 2% DPC over an approximately 2 cm by approximately 2 cm portion of upper inner arm skin.

TCRdb re-called the RACE reads with MiXCR, one entry per CDR3 protein. The sample lists under 200,000 distinct CDR3 sequences, 25% to 35% seen once, with about 2.1% in the top ten. Regarding time point: patch test 3, about 24 weeks after DPC sensitization. The treatment here: therapeutic diphenylcyclopropenone sensitization with weekly scalp DPC. This clonotype was detected only a few times. From germline, CDR1 is DFQATT and CDR2 SNEGSKA (reference sequence). Germline trimming cut 4 bases from V and 11 bases from J; bases unmatched to any gene: 9. The CDR3 consists of 14 residues. The receptor comes from a woman between 18 and 29 years old with alopecia areata. Some clones in this sample may be carry-over from other donors' samples. The sample here was whole blood, taken in connection with sensitization to the hapten diphenylcyclopropenone (DPC). The V call is TRBV20-1, the J call TRBJ2-7, with 15 bases that match TRBD2. CDR3 sequence reads: CSAILGTSGGKEYF. CDR3 in DNA: TGCAGTGCTATCCTAGGGACTAGCGGGGGGAAGGAGTACTTC.